The 13 T cell receptor beta chains below were found in one sample sequenced in a study of T-cell reconstitution after alpha-beta-depleted transplantation in children. During its preparation, the TCRbeta library received unique molecular identifiers. Via MiXCR, TCRdb re-called the PCR reads, giving one row per CDR3 protein. The top ten clones hold 5% of a sample with around 800,000 distinct CDR3 sequences, approximately 15% of them seen once. The sample consisted of PBMCs, mostly from graft donor cells, taken 360 days after TCRalphabeta/CD19-depleted stem cell transplant. These receptors were obtained from a male patient younger than 18 who had a stem cell transplant for acute lymphoblastic leukemia, so the T cells may come from the graft donor.

This clonotype occurred a few times. At one end the junction does not follow the germline gene, possibly because of a read error. The chain's CDR3 is CASDLGQSGETQYF. The CDR3 DNA follows: TGTGCTAGTGATTTGGGACAGTCTGGAGAGACCCAGTACTTC. V gene TRBV12-5 combines with J gene TRBJ2-5; 7 nucleotides align to TRBD1. Germline loops: CDR1 LGHNT, CDR2 FRNRAP. The CDR3 is 14 amino acids.

This clonotype was recorded many times. The chain links TRBV7-7 to TRBJ2-1; 7 nucleotides match TRBD2. The CDR3 is 14 residues long. Germline-derived CDR1 and CDR2 are SSHAT and FNYEAQ (reference sequence). V was clipped by 2 bases and J by 10 bases; unmatched bases: 8. This chain's CDR3 is CASSLRFSSGEQFF. The CDR3 DNA reads TGTGCCAGCAGCTTACGTTTCTCTAGCGGCGAGCAGTTCTTC.

This clonotype was seen more than once but under ten times. The chain uses TRBV5-5 and TRBJ2-1; perhaps TRBD1 as D (8 bases). This CDR3 is built from 14 residues. Deletions cut 2 bases from V and 8 bases from J, with 14 bases between. Germline V gene lookup returns CDR1 SGHKS and CDR2 YYEKEE (reference sequence). The CDR3: CASSLQGGAYEQFF. DNA of the CDR3: TGTGCCAGCAGCTTACAGGGGGGGGCCTATGAGCAGTTCTTC.

A few counts support this clonotype. The chain combines TRBV7-8 with TRBJ1-1, with TRBD1 matching 10 bases. V dropped 5 bases and J dropped 4; count of bases not matched to a gene: 10. Germline CDR1 reads SGHVS; CDR2 reads FQNEAQ. The CDR3 is 16 amino acids. The CDR3 DNA reads as TGTGCCAGCAGCCCATACTGGACAGGGGGGGGCACTGAAGCTTTCTTT. Translated: CASSPYWTGGGTEAFF.

This clonotype was picked up a small number of times. The genes are TRBV9 and TRBJ2-2, with 9 bases identical to TRBD1. Germline values: CDR1 SGDLS, CDR2 YYNGEE. The CDR3 spans 16 residues. Trimming at V came to 3 bases and at J to 4 bases, leaving 7 bases not matched to a gene. The CDR3 DNA reads as TGTGCCAGCAGCGGCCGGGGACAGGGCCCCACCGGGGAGCTGTTTTTT. Translating gives CASSGRGQGPTGELFF.

The table lists this clonotype with a few counts. The chain couples TRBV7-2 to TRBJ2-7; TRBD2 agrees at 10 bases. J lost 6 bases, V lost 1 base, and 6 bases had no gene match. This CDR3 comprises 15 residues. CDR1 is SGHTA and CDR2 is FQGNSA in the germline V gene. The CDR3 reads CASSLDLAGAAEQYF. The DNA of the CDR3 is TGTGCCAGCAGCTTAGATCTAGCGGGAGCAGCCGAGCAGTACTTC.

The chain carries TRBV24-1 and TRBJ2-2; 14 nucleotides line up with TRBD2. V was pared by 4 bases and J by 6 bases, with 9 bases of the junction left unmatched. Germline CDR1 reads KGHDR; CDR2 reads SFDVKD. The CDR3 has 18 residues. The CDR3 DNA sequence: TGTGCCACCAGTGACGTGGGGGGACTAGCGGGAGTGGCCGGGGAGCTGTTTTTT. Its translation is CATSDVGGLAGVAGELFF.

V is TRBV20-1 and J is TRBJ2-1; 7 nucleotides line up with TRBD2. Germline lookup yields CDR1 DFQATT and CDR2 SNEGSKA (reference sequence). J was trimmed by 7 bases and V by 1 base; bases with no gene match: 10. CDR3 length: 15 residues. The CDR3 DNA sequence: TGCAGTGCTAGAGTGTGGGCTAGCGGCGGGAATGAGCAGTTCTTC. Encoded protein: CSARVWASGGNEQFF.

At least ten counts were recorded for this clonotype. The chain has TRBV7-9 and TRBJ2-1; 11 bases match TRBD2. Germline V gene lookup returns CDR1 SEHNR and CDR2 FQNEAQ (reference sequence). This CDR3 is 16 amino acids long. V was clipped by 5 bases and J by 1 base; unmatched bases: 4. The CDR3 DNA follows: TGTGCCAGCAGCCTTCGACTAGCGGGATCCTACAATGAGCAGTTCTTC. It yields the protein CASSLRLAGSYNEQFF.

In this sample, this clonotype turned up many times. The V gene is TRBV4-1, the J gene TRBJ1-4; 12 bases align to TRBD1. CDR3 length: 17 amino acids. The junction had 6 bases not matched to a gene; V was cut back by 2 bases and J by 5 bases. Germline V lookup: CDR1 MGHRA, CDR2 YSYEKL. The DNA of the CDR3 is TGCGCCAGCAGCCAAAGTGGGACAGGGGGCCGAAATGAAAAACTGTTTTTT. Its translation: CASSQSGTGGRNEKLFF.

The J gene is TRBJ2-5, the V gene TRBV7-9; possible D gene TRBD1, 6 bases. CDR1 is SEHNR and CDR2 is FQNEAQ in the germline V gene (reference sequence). The V end was cut by 3 bases, the J end by 7 bases, with 15 bases between. There are 14 residues in the CDR3. CDR3: CASSFQGWTATQYF. CDR3 sequence (DNA): TGTGCCAGCAGCTTTCAGGGCTGGACAGCGACCCAGTACTTC.

The V call is TRBV12-3 or TRBV12-4, the J call TRBJ2-7, with 7 bases aligning to TRBD1. V dropped 5 bases and J dropped 2; count of bases not matched to a gene: 6. CDR3 length: 14 amino acids. CDR3 amino acids: CASSVRGQTYEQYF. Written as DNA, the CDR3 is TGTGCCAGCAGTGTAAGGGGGCAAACCTACGAGCAGTACTTC.

The chain recombines TRBV11-2 with TRBJ2-2, with D perhaps TRBD1 or TRBD2 (5 bases each). Germline CDR1 is SGHAT and CDR2 is FQNNGV. The V end lost 1 base, the J end lost 1 base, and 10 bases lay between the germline ends. The CDR3 length is 16 residues. The CDR3 sequence: CASSLGGWGNTGELFF. CDR3 DNA sequence: TGTGCCAGCAGCTTAGGGGGGTGGGGGAACACCGGGGAGCTGTTTTTT. Full variable domain (missing parts from reference TRBV11-2 and TRBJ2-2): EAGVAQSPRYKIIEKRQSVAFWCNPISGHATLYWYQQILGQGPKLLIQFQNNGVVDDSQLPKDRFSAERLKGVDSTLKIQPAKLEDSAVYLCASSLGGWGNTGELFFGEGSRLTVL.